The source of this T cell receptor beta chain is a study of shared clonotypes between healthy human individuals. The assay was immunoSEQ multiplex PCR, and TCRdb's table has in-frame clones only and misses some. The sample contains 1.4 million or so clones, just under 99% of which appear only once. This CDR3 has 16 amino acids. Germline loops: CDR1 SGHRS, CDR2 YFSETQ. V was pared by 0 bases and J by 1 base, with 13 bases between. Source material: naive CD4+ T cells sorted from blood. Indicated subset: CD45RA+ positively selected. J is TRBJ2-5 and V is TRBV5-1, with D uncertain. The receptor comes from a man between 25 and 39 years old in good health. CDR3 sequence: CASSLAPTSSQETQYF. The CDR3 region has the DNA TGCGCCAGCAGCTTGGCCCCGACAAGCTCCCAAGAGACCCAGTACTTC.